These 18 T cell receptor beta chains came from one sample sequenced in a study of immune characterization of retroperitoneal liposarcoma. TCRdb analysed the PCR reads with MiXCR anew, one entry per CDR3 protein. This sample has 9,000 to 10,000 distinct CDR3 sequences, with around 30% found just once. The sample consisted of tumor tissue. The receptors derive from a male donor with retroperitoneal liposarcoma.

V is TRBV7-2 and J is TRBJ2-1; possibly TRBD2 for D (5 bases). CDR3 length equals 14 residues. Trimming pared 0 bases from V and 13 bases from J, leaving 16 bases between. The germline gives CDR1 SGHTA, CDR2 FQGNSA. The CDR3, as DNA: TGTGCCAGCAGCTTAGCGGGAGCTAAAAACATTCAGTTCTTC. Translating it yields CASSLAGAKNIQFF.

This clonotype came up once. The chain links TRBV28 to TRBJ2-5; 8 bases line up with TRBD1. The V and J ends lost 5 bases and 4 bases, in that order; junction bases with no gene match: 9. The CDR3 is 15 residues long. Germline-derived CDR1 and CDR2 are MDHEN and SYDVKM. CDR3 sequence reads: CASSLTPTGAETQYF. CDR3 in DNA: TGTGCCAGCAGTCTCACGCCGACAGGGGCAGAGACCCAGTACTTC. Variable domain in full (rest from reference TRBV28 and TRBJ2-5): DVKVTQSSRYLVKRTGEKVFLECVQDMDHENMFWYRQDPGLGLRLIYFSYDVKMKEKGDIPEGYSVSREKKERFSLILESASTNQTSMYLCASSLTPTGAETQYFGPGTRLLVL.

This clonotype is medium-sized within its sample. V gene TRBV7-2 combines with J gene TRBJ2-4; 7 positions match TRBD2. The V segment lost 5 bases and the J segment 9 bases; nucleotides outside the gene matches: 10. The CDR3 totals 14 residues. Germline assignment: CDR1 SGHTA and CDR2 FQGNSA. The CDR3 sequence: CASSPGGSRAIQYF. The CDR3 DNA reads as TGTGCCAGCAGCCCAGGCGGGAGCAGGGCCATTCAGTACTTC.

Details on this clonotype: A read error is possible here, since a much larger clone lies one base away. The chain carries TRBV28 and TRBJ2-3, with D perhaps TRBD1 or TRBD2 (6 bases each). V lost 6 bases, J lost 14 bases, and 24 bases lay in between. Germline V gene lookup returns CDR1 MDHEN and CDR2 SYDVKM. The length of the CDR3 is 14 residues. This CDR3 is CASRGGGLFEKLYF. The CDR3 region has the DNA TGTGCCAGCAGAGGAGGGGGGCTTTTTGAAAAACTGTATTTT.

The chain is built from TRBV6-6 and TRBJ2-1, with 7 bases fitting TRBD1. CDR1 MNHNY and CDR2 SVGAGI come from the germline V gene (reference sequence). Trimming took 2 bases from V and 10 from J; bases not matched to a gene: 17. The CDR3 length is 17 residues. CDR3: CASSYMKDTGTAFEQFF. The DNA for the CDR3 is TGTGCCAGCAGTTACATGAAAGATACCGGGACAGCTTTCGAGCAGTTCTTC.

In this sample, this clonotype turned up a few times. The gene calls are TRBV6-1 and TRBJ2-2; weak D call: TRBD1 (6 bases). Germline-derived CDR1 and CDR2 are MNHNS and SASEGT. This CDR3 comprises 16 residues. Trimming left V 6 bases short and J 4 bases short, with 18 bases between. The CDR3 region has the DNA TGTGCCAGCAGCGACAGACAGGTTATTCTCACCGGGGAGCTGTTTTTT. Protein: CASSDRQVILTGELFF.

The V and J genes are TRBV24-1 and TRBJ2-4; 14 bases fit TRBD2. Trimming took 0 bases from V and 13 from J; bases not matched to a gene: 13. CDR1 is KGHDR, CDR2 SFDVKD, per germline. This CDR3 has 18 amino acids. The CDR3 sequence is CATSDLGTSGSIYNEQYF. DNA for the CDR3: TGTGCCACCAGTGATTTGGGGACTAGCGGGAGCATCTACAATGAGCAGTACTTC.

This clonotype was observed a handful of times. The chain couples TRBV12-3 or TRBV12-4 to TRBJ1-2; possibly TRBD1 for D (6 bases). V lost 10 bases and J 1 base, leaving 13 bases between the germline ends. The CDR3 consists of 13 residues. The CDR3 is CATTQGFNYGYTF. The CDR3 coding sequence is TGTGCCACCACCCAGGGGTTTAACTATGGCTACACCTTC.

The sample holds many counts of this clonotype. The V call is TRBV6-6, the J call TRBJ2-1; D not resolved. The CDR3 is made up of 13 amino acids. Germline V lookup: CDR1 MNHNY, CDR2 SVGAGI (reference sequence). V shed 0 bases and J shed 10 bases, with 10 bases lying between them. The DNA for the CDR3 is TGTGCCAGCAGTTACTCGGGGTGGTACGAGCAGTTCTTC. Translated: CASSYSGWYEQFF.

The CDR3 DNA reads TGTGCCAGCAGGACGGGACTTAAAATCGAGCAGTACTTC. This gives the protein CASRTGLKIEQYF. The V gene is TRBV6-8, the J gene TRBJ2-5; tentatively, D is TRBD2 (6 bases). The J call may be incorrect, as the DNA end agrees better with TRBJ2-7. Per the germline V gene, CDR1 is MNHGY and CDR2 is SAAAGT. There are 13 residues in the CDR3.

The chain has TRBV27 and TRBJ2-1, with D unclear. The J call may be faulty, since TRBJ2-7 better matches the DNA end. Germline-derived CDR1 and CDR2 are MNHEY and SMNVEV (reference sequence). The CDR3 spans 13 residues. The CDR3 bases are TGTGCAGGGCCCCGAGAAGGGCCAGGCGAGCAGTACTTC. This codes for CAGPREGPGEQYF.

This clonotype was detected only a few times. The chain uses TRBV7-2 and TRBJ2-5; D remains ambiguous. Trimming shortened V by 0 bases and J by 11 bases, and 22 bases separated the two germline ends. The germline V gene encodes CDR1 SGHTA and CDR2 FQGNSA. The CDR3 is 16 residues long. DNA for the CDR3: TGTGCCAGCAGCTTAGCCAGCTCAAGCTCCTACAATGAGCAGTACTTC. Protein sequence: CASSLASSSSYNEQYF. The whole variable domain, filled in from reference TRBV7-2 and TRBJ2-5, reads GAGVSQSPSNKVTEKGKDVELRCDPISGHTALYWYRQSLGQGLEFLIYFQGNSAPDKSGLPSDRFSAERTGGSVSTLTIQRTQQEDSAVYLCASSLASSSSYNEQYFGPGTRLLVL.

By its share, this clonotype is medium-sized (0.01 to 0.1%). This chain links TRBV6-1 with TRBJ2-7; D is undetermined. Per germline, CDR1 MNHNS and CDR2 SASEGT. This CDR3 is built from 14 residues. V gave up 7 bases and J gave up 2 bases, with 15 bases separating them. The CDR3 loop reads CASKWNDGTYEQYF. The CDR3 DNA reads TGTGCCAGCAAGTGGAACGACGGTACCTACGAGCAGTACTTC.

This clonotype was seen repeatedly, ten times or more. The rearrangement links TRBV7-3 to TRBJ2-3; TRBD1 might be the D (6 bases). V gave up 3 bases and J gave up 5 bases, with 9 bases separating them. CDR1 and CDR2 (germline): SGHTA, FQGTGA. This CDR3 spans 13 amino acids. The CDR3 protein is CASSFQGQDTQYF. The CDR3 nucleotides read TGTGCCAGCAGCTTCCAGGGACAAGATACGCAGTATTTT.

This clonotype appeared many times. The chain carries TRBV6-6 and TRBJ2-1; the D gene could be TRBD1 or TRBD2 (6 bases each). Trimming cost V 0 bases and J 10 bases, with 10 bases left between them. This CDR3 region has 13 residues. Germline CDR1 is MNHNY and CDR2 is SVGAGI (reference sequence). CDR3 in amino acids: CASSYSSGAEQFF. CDR3 coding DNA: TGTGCCAGCAGTTACTCATCGGGGGCCGAGCAGTTCTTC.

This clonotype has just a few counts. This chain links TRBV7-9 with TRBJ2-5, with 10 bases aligning to TRBD1. The CDR3 sequence is 14 residues long. V was pared by 7 bases and J by 5 bases, with 7 bases of the junction left unmatched. The germline gives CDR1 SEHNR, CDR2 FQNEAQ (reference sequence). CDR3 sequence reads: CASKRDRGRETQYF. The CDR3 coding sequence is TGTGCCAGCAAGAGGGACAGGGGTAGGGAGACCCAGTACTTC.

This chain links TRBV27 with TRBJ2-3, with 9 bases fitting TRBD2. Germline V gene data show CDR1 as MNHEY and CDR2 as SMNVEV (reference sequence). The CDR3 has 16 amino acids. V trimming: 5 bases; J trimming: 6 bases; junction bases outside the gene matches: 12. This CDR3 reads CASSPLGSGSIDTQYF. The CDR3 nucleotides read TGTGCCAGCAGTCCCCTGGGTAGCGGGAGCATCGATACGCAGTATTTT.

This clonotype was counted only a few times. The rearrangement links TRBV27 to TRBJ2-7; 7 positions match TRBD1. With V trimmed by 6 bases and J by 2 bases, 4 bases remained unmatched. The CDR3 runs to 13 residues. Germline V gives CDR1 MNHEY, CDR2 SMNVEV (reference sequence). CDR3 region: CASRQGIPYEQYF. Written as DNA, the CDR3 is TGTGCCAGCAGACAGGGGATCCCCTACGAGCAGTACTTC.